These 21 T cell receptor beta chains were all obtained from the same sample, sequenced in a study of glioma-infiltrating T cells. TCR alpha and beta CDR3 regions were amplified from RNA using iRepertoire nested multiplex PCR. TCRdb used MiXCR to reprocess the multiplex PCR reads, holding one entry per CDR3 protein. The table records 150,000 to 200,000 distinct CDR3 sequences, roughly two fifths of them present only once. The sequencing input was glioma tissue, nonneoplastic brain tissue, or PBMCs (not recorded which). Source of these receptors: a human donor with low-grade glioma or glioblastoma, undergoing nonglioma brain surgery, or in good health (not recorded which).

J is TRBJ1-1 and V is TRBV10-3; a weak D match, TRBD1 (5 bases). This CDR3 is 13 amino acids long. Trimming pared 2 bases from V and 5 bases from J, leaving 9 bases between. Per germline, CDR1 ENHRY and CDR2 SYGVKD. The CDR3 nucleotides read TGTGCCATCAGTGAGGCAGGGAGGACTGAAGCTTTCTTT. Residues: CAISEAGRTEAFF.

About this clonotype itself: A much larger clone differs by one base, so this may be a read error. The chain combines TRBV4-1 with TRBJ2-3; TRBD1 might be the D (5 bases). The CDR3 extends over 15 amino acids. CDR1 MGHRA and CDR2 YSYEKL come from the germline V gene. DNA for the CDR3: TGCGCCAGCATCCAATATTCAGGGTCCACAGATACGCAGTATTTT. It codes for CASIQYSGSTDTQYF.

This clonotype showed up just a few times. The J gene is TRBJ2-7, the V gene TRBV5-6; possibly TRBD2 for D (6 bases). CDR1 SGHDT and CDR2 YYEEEE come from the germline V gene. V was clipped by 6 bases and J by 7 bases, with 23 bases between them. The CDR3 has 15 amino acids. CDR3 DNA sequence: TGTGCCAGCACCACTATCCGGGACCCGCGGGGTGAGCAGTACTTC. Translation: CASTTIRDPRGEQYF.

The chain combines TRBV20-1 with TRBJ2-1; D is unresolved. Germline V gives CDR1 DFQATT, CDR2 SNEGSKA (reference sequence). This CDR3 contains 11 residues. This CDR3 is CSGRARSEQFF. For the CDR3, the DNA is TGCAGCGGAAGGGCTAGAAGTGAGCAGTTCTTC.

The V gene is TRBV6-2 or TRBV6-3, the J gene TRBJ2-6; D remains ambiguous. CDR1 and CDR2 (germline): MNHEY, SVGEGT. Trimming stripped 4 bases from V and 2 bases from J, with 9 bases between. The CDR3 loop spans 15 amino acids. Here the CDR3 DNA reads TGTGCCAGCAGTTTATACGCCACTGGGGCCAACGTCCTGACTTTC. Its translation: CASSLYATGANVLTF.

This clonotype was found many times. The V and J genes are TRBV10-3 and TRBJ2-5; D remains ambiguous. Per germline, CDR1 ENHRY and CDR2 SYGVKD. This CDR3 has 13 residues. The germline V and J ends were trimmed by 2 bases and 5 bases, with 9 bases remaining between them. CDR3 nucleotide sequence: TGTGCCATCAGTGAGAGAGGCCGCGAGACCCAGTACTTC. Its translation is CAISERGRETQYF.

This clonotype was observed many times. For the CDR3, the DNA is TGTGCCAGTAGTATCCTTGGGGGCAATGCCTACAATGAGCAGTTCTTC. This gives the protein CASSILGGNAYNEQFF. The gene calls are TRBV19 and TRBJ2-1, with D perhaps matching TRBD1 (6 bases). V lost 3 bases and J 2 bases, leaving 14 bases between the germline ends. This CDR3 contains 16 residues. Germline-derived CDR1 and CDR2 are LNHDA and SQIVND (reference sequence).

This clonotype was detected only a few times. The rearrangement uses TRBV10-3 and TRBJ2-3, with D possibly called TRBD1 or TRBD2 (5 bases each). The CDR3 is made up of 15 amino acids. The ends were cut back, 6 bases at V and 2 bases at J, with 15 bases in the middle. CDR1 is ENHRY and CDR2 is SYGVKD in the germline V gene. The CDR3 region is CAIRPSGRNTDTQYF. CDR3 DNA sequence: TGTGCCATCAGACCCTCGGGGCGGAACACAGATACGCAGTATTTT.

For this clonotype: One end of the junction is discordant with germline, which a read error may explain. The chain carries TRBV19 and TRBJ2-6, with D tentatively TRBD1 (5 bases). The CDR3 sequence is 15 residues long. Germline V lookup: CDR1 LNHDA, CDR2 SQIVND (reference sequence). The CDR3 is CASRTRLSGASVLTF. The CDR3 DNA is TGTGCCAGTAGAACACGGCTCTCTGGGGCCAGCGTCCTGACTTTC.

This clonotype was seen ten or more times. V and J are TRBV25-1 and TRBJ2-1; possibly TRBD2 for D (5 bases). CDR1 and CDR2 (germline): MGHDK, SYGVNS. Trimming shortened V by 6 bases and J by 10 bases, and 19 bases separated the two germline ends. This CDR3 is 14 amino acids long. The CDR3 region is CASRVYGKEGEQFF. In DNA, the CDR3 is TGTGCCAGCAGGGTGTACGGGAAGGAAGGCGAGCAGTTCTTC.

This chain uses TRBV12-3 or TRBV12-4 with TRBJ2-7, with 11 bases identical to TRBD1. V gave up 6 bases and J gave up 2 bases; unmatched junction bases: 6. This CDR3 contains 15 residues. CDR3 amino acids: CASSLTGQGAYEQYF. Written as DNA, the CDR3 is TGTGCCAGCAGCCTAACGGGACAGGGGGCCTACGAGCAGTACTTC.

This clonotype was seen only once. This may stem from a read error, because a much larger clone lies one nucleotide away. The CDR3, as DNA: TGTGCCAGCAGATTATACCAGGGGGCCTCAAATGAGCAGTTCTTC. Its protein is CASRLYQGASNEQFF. V gene TRBV7-2 combines with J gene TRBJ2-1; 8 nucleotides match TRBD1. Germline trimming cut 6 bases from V and 7 bases from J; bases unmatched to any gene: 11. Germline values: CDR1 SGHTA, CDR2 FQGNSA. The CDR3 sequence is 15 residues long.

This chain links TRBV20-1 with TRBJ2-5; D is ambiguous. V was shortened by 6 bases and J by 8 bases, with 10 bases between the two germline ends. The CDR3 has 10 residues. The V gene's germline CDR1 is DFQATT and CDR2 SNEGSKA (reference sequence). CDR3 DNA: TGCAGTGCCCCCCCACGTACCCAGTACTTC. It yields the protein CSAPPRTQYF.

With respect to this clonotype: This CDR3 fails to terminate in the conserved phenylalanine or tryptophan, so it likely reflects a read error. The DNA is left out, because the CDR3 cannot be placed on it with certainty; the CDR3 is given as TCRdb lists it. The chain joins TRBV2 to TRBJ2-1; TRBD1 is the table's D call and was not checked against the DNA. The CDR3 comprises 12 residues, both ends counted. In germline, CDR1 is SNHLY, CDR2 FYNNEI. Here the CDR3 reads CASSPNRVTFLI.

This clonotype was counted a few times. This rearrangement joins TRBV28 to TRBJ2-7; 11 positions agree with TRBD2. J was trimmed by 5 bases and V by 5 bases; bases with no gene match: 8. Germline V gene lookup returns CDR1 MDHEN and CDR2 SYDVKM. The CDR3 length is 15 residues. This chain's CDR3 is CASSVSGRAHHEQYF. CDR3 nucleotide sequence: TGTGCCAGCAGTGTTAGCGGGAGGGCCCATCACGAGCAGTACTTC.

On this clonotype itself: The conserved final phenylalanine or tryptophan is absent from the CDR3, which likely points to a read error. This chain connects TRBV12-3 or TRBV12-4 to TRBJ1-2, with D perhaps matching TRBD1 (5 bases). The CDR3 is made up of 14 amino acids. Trimming removed 3 bases at V and 8 bases at J, with 16 bases between. The DNA for the CDR3 is TGTGCCAGCAGTTTGACAGAACGACCTGGGGGCTACACCTTA. Translated: CASSLTERPGGYTL.

The chain recombines TRBV6-5 with TRBJ2-1; perhaps TRBD2 as D (6 bases). The CDR3 consists of 15 residues. Germline V gene lookup returns CDR1 MNHEY and CDR2 SVGAGI. CDR3 loop: CARSARGRSYNEQFF. CDR3 bases: TGTGCTAGAAGTGCCAGAGGGAGGTCCTACAATGAGCAGTTCTTC.

The sample holds many counts of this clonotype. The chain recombines TRBV28 with TRBJ2-1; the D call may be TRBD1 or TRBD2 (5 bases each). Trimming pared 6 bases from V and 3 bases from J, leaving 15 bases between. Germline-derived CDR1 and CDR2 are MDHEN and SYDVKM. This CDR3 has 15 residues. The CDR3 DNA reads TGTGCCAGCAGACTGGGACCCGACGGCTACAATGAGCAGTTCTTC. Protein sequence: CASRLGPDGYNEQFF.

The sample holds a few counts of this clonotype. The J gene is TRBJ2-1, the V gene TRBV10-3, with 11 bases aligning to TRBD1. J lost 2 bases, V lost 2 bases, and 2 bases had no gene match. CDR1 is ENHRY, CDR2 SYGVKD, per germline. The CDR3 has 16 amino acids. DNA of the CDR3: TGTGCCATCAGTGAGCCGGGACAGGGGGCCTACAATGAGCAGTTCTTC. It translates to CAISEPGQGAYNEQFF.

Points on this clonotype: A read error may be the cause here, since a much bigger clone is one base away. This chain links TRBV20-1 with TRBJ2-7, with 12 positions matching TRBD2. From germline, CDR1 is DFQATT and CDR2 SNEGSKA (reference sequence). The CDR3 has 15 residues. The CDR3: CIATSPTSGSHEQYF. The CDR3 region has the DNA TGCATTGCTACTTCCCCGACTAGCGGGAGCCACGAGCAGTACTTC.

On this clonotype: This could be a read error, since a much larger clone is one nucleotide away. The chain has TRBV3-1 and TRBJ2-5; D is possibly TRBD2 (5 bases). The CDR3 contains 15 residues. Looked up from germline, CDR1 is LGHDT and CDR2 is YNNKEL (reference sequence). Trimming took 5 bases from V and 2 from J, leaving 15 bases between them. This CDR3 is CASSKDLAAQETQYF. For the CDR3, the DNA is TGTGCCAGCAGCAAGGATCTAGCAGCACAAGAGACCCAGTACTTC.